The rows below give T cell receptor beta chains drawn from one sample of a study of lymphopenia after photon versus proton radiotherapy. Method: immunoSEQ multiplex PCR; TCRdb's copy keeps in-frame clones and lacks some. The data show tens of thousands of clones, roughly 94% seen once. The sample was peripheral blood, taken from a patient treated with photon-based radiotherapy. These TCRs come from a woman in her fifties or sixties with cholangiocarcinoma. The CDR3 runs from the conserved cysteine through the conserved F or W. D genes are given only for firm matches. Clone sizes are given selectively: once, few, many, or a class where the clone is expanded.

V	D	size	J	DNA	CDR3
TRBV2	TRBD1	-	TRBJ1-1	TGTGCCAGCAGTGGACAGGGGGAAGGCACTGAAGCTTTCTTT	CASSGQGEGTEAFF
TRBV5-4	-	-	TRBJ2-7	TGTGCCAGCAGCTTGGGGGGGACGAGCTCCTACGAGCAGTACTTC	CASSLGGTSSYEQYF
TRBV7-8	-	-	TRBJ1-2	TGTGCCAGCAGCTATTCTGGTGACCTCTATGGCTACACCTTC	CASSYSGDLYGYTF
TRBV10-3	-	-	TRBJ2-2	TGTGCCATCGCAGGCGACACGCGAACCGGGGAGCTGTTTTTT	CAIAGDTRTGELFF
TRBV5-1	TRBD1	-	TRBJ1-1	TGCGCCAGCAGCTTCCGTCCCGGGACAGGGGCCCACACTGAAGCTTTCTTT	CASSFRPGTGAHTEAFF
TRBV6-4	TRBD2	-	TRBJ2-3	TGTGCCAGCAGCCAGACTAGCGGGGGGCCCGGGACGCAGTATTTT	CASSQTSGGPGTQYF
TRBV21-1	-	-	TRBJ2-1	TGTGCCAGCAGCAAAACTGACAATGAGCAGTTCTTC	CASSKTDNEQFF
TRBV11-3	TRBD1	-	TRBJ1-1	TGTGCCAGCAGCTTGACAGGGGGTAGTATCACTGAAGCTTTCTTT	CASSLTGGSITEAFF
TRBV6-6	-	-	TRBJ1-6	TGTGCCAGCAGGGAACTTAGCTCCTATAATTCACCCCTCCACTTT	CASRELSSYNSPLHF
TRBV18	-	-	TRBJ1-4	TGTGCCAGCTCACCGAAGACGGGGGTTACAGTAAAACTGTTTTTT	CASSPKTGVTVKLFF
TRBV5-4	TRBD1	-	TRBJ2-7	TGTGCCAGCAGCTCCGGACAGGCACGCCTCGAGCAGTACTTC	CASSSGQARLEQYF
TRBV18	-	-	TRBJ1-5	TGTGCCAGCTCACCATCGTGGAACCAGCCCCAGCATTTT	CASSPSWNQPQHF
TRBV5-1	-	few	TRBJ1-6	TGCGCCAGCAGCTTGGGGGGGAAGGATTCACCCCTCCACTTT	CASSLGGKDSPLHF
TRBV7-2	-	-	TRBJ1-1	TGTGCCAGCAGCTTTGTCGGGGGGAACACTGAAGCTTTCTTT	CASSFVGGNTEAFF
TRBV7-2	-	-	TRBJ2-1	TGTGCCAGCAGGGTTGTAGGGTCCCACAATGAGCAGTTCTTC	CASRVVGSHNEQFF
TRBV5-1	-	-	TRBJ2-3	TGCGCCAGCGCCACAGGGGGGGCCGATCTTAATACGCAGTATTTT	CASATGGADLNTQYF
TRBV5-1	-	-	TRBJ2-7	TGCGCCAGCAGCTTGGATGTGGGTTCCTACGAGCAGTACTTC	CASSLDVGSYEQYF
TRBV4-1	-	-	TRBJ2-7	TGCGCCAGCAGCCTTTTCCGGGACTCGACCTACGAGCAGTACTTC	CASSLFRDSTYEQYF
TRBV7-9	TRBD1	-	TRBJ1-4	TGTGCCAGCAGCTTAGGAGGGGGCTATGAAAAACTGTTTTTT	CASSLGGGYEKLFF
TRBV4-3	-	-	TRBJ1-1	TGCGCCAGCAGCCAAGATGGGGGGCGGAGGACTGAAGCTTTCTTT	CASSQDGGRRTEAFF
TRBV19	TRBD1	-	TRBJ2-1	TGTGCCAGTACGGTTAAAGGGACAGCGAGGATCGATGAGCAGTTCTTC	CASTVKGTARIDEQFF
TRBV10-3	TRBD2	-	TRBJ2-3	TGTGCCACCTCCCCACGGGGGGGAATAGGGGAAGATACGCAGTATTTT	CATSPRGGIGEDTQYF
TRBV5-1	-	-	TRBJ2-7	TGCGCCAGCACTCCGGCAACCGGCTACGAGCAGTACTTC	CASTPATGYEQYF
TRBV25-1	-	once	TRBJ1-2	TGTGCCAGCAGTGACCGAGGGACGGTCACAATGGGTGGCTACACCTTC	CASSDRGTVTMGGYTF
TRBV6-5	-	-	TRBJ2-7	TGTGCCAGCAGTTACCGCCGGAGCTCCTACGAGCAGTACTTC	CASSYRRSSYEQYF
TRBV9	TRBD2	-	TRBJ2-3	TGTGCCAGCAGCGTTACGTCCGGGACTAGCGTATACACTAGCACAGATACGCAGTATTTT	CASSVTSGTSVYTSTDTQYF
TRBV9	-	-	TRBJ2-7	TGTGCCAGCAGCGTAGACGGGGCAGACTACGAGCAGTACTTC	CASSVDGADYEQYF
TRBV7-2	TRBD1	-	TRBJ2-7	TGTGCCAGCAGCCCGGGGGGGACAGGGGGCTACGAGCAGTACTTC	CASSPGGTGGYEQYF
TRBV5-4	-	once	TRBJ1-2	TGTGCCAGCAGCTTGAGTATGGGGCTTGGCTACACCTTC	CASSLSMGLGYTF
TRBV11-1	-	-	TRBJ2-1	TGTGCCAGCAGCTTGACACCGGACAATGAGCAGTTCTTC	CASSLTPDNEQFF
TRBV29-1	-	-	TRBJ2-7	TGCAGCGTTGAAGGTCAGGGTTACGAGCAGTACTTC	CSVEGQGYEQYF
TRBV6-1	-	-	TRBJ1-6	TGTGCCAGCACTCCAGGCATGGGTTCACCCCTCCACTTT	CASTPGMGSPLHF
TRBV2	TRBD1	-	TRBJ1-5	TGTGCCAGCAGTCCAGGGGGGGATAGCAATCAGCCCCAGCATTTT	CASSPGGDSNQPQHF
TRBV18	-	-	TRBJ2-7	TGTGCCAGCACAACCGGGACCATCGACGAGCAGTACTTC	CASTTGTIDEQYF
TRBV5-6	TRBD2	-	TRBJ2-3	TGTGCCAGCAGTAGAGTGGGGGGACTAGCAGGCGGTGCAGATACGCAGTATTTT	CASSRVGGLAGGADTQYF
TRBV27	TRBD1	once	TRBJ1-6	TGTGCCAGCAAGGCCGACAGGGCGAGCTCCTATAATTCACCCCTCCACTTT	CASKADRASSYNSPLHF
TRBV5-1	-	once	TRBJ2-3	TGCGCCAGCAGCTTATGGGACTCTACCTGGGATACGCAGTATTTT	CASSLWDSTWDTQYF
TRBV6-5	-	-	TRBJ2-7	TGTGCCAGCAGTTACTCCCCAGGATCCTACGAGCAGTACTTC	CASSYSPGSYEQYF
TRBV5-4	TRBD2	-	TRBJ2-5	TGTGCCAGCAGCTTGTCGGCGGGGAGGGATGAGACCCAGTACTTC	CASSLSAGRDETQYF
TRBV25-1	TRBD1	-	TRBJ1-1	TGTGCCAGCAGTGCCAGGGGGCTGGGAACTGAAGCTTTCTTT	CASSARGLGTEAFF
TRBV5-1	TRBD1	-	TRBJ2-1	TGCGCCAGCAGCTTGGCCGGCGGGACAGGGGGCTGGGATGAGCAGTTCTTC	CASSLAGGTGGWDEQFF
TRBV7-2	-	-	TRBJ1-6	TGTGCCAGCAGCTTAACAGGGAAGAATTCACCCCTCCACTTT	CASSLTGKNSPLHF
TRBV6-5	-	-	TRBJ1-2	TGTGCCAGCCGTTTAACAAGTAACTATGGCTACACCTTC	CASRLTSNYGYTF
TRBV19	-	-	TRBJ2-1	TGTGCCAGTAGCCGCAGGGTCTACAATGAGCAGTTCTTC	CASSRRVYNEQFF
TRBV30	-	once	TRBJ2-1	TGTGCCTGGAGTGTAAAGGTTGAGCAGTTCTTC	CAWSVKVEQFF
TRBV28	-	-	TRBJ1-1	TGTGCCAGCCGCTACGGGGGAGACACTGAAGCTTTCTTT	CASRYGGDTEAFF
TRBV10-3	TRBD2	-	TRBJ2-1	TGTGCCATCAGTGAAAACGGACCAAACGCGGGGGTGGATGAGCAGTTCTTC	CAISENGPNAGVDEQFF
TRBV6-1	-	-	TRBJ2-4	TGTGCCAGCAACGAATTAGAGGGGGCCAAAAACATTCAGTACTTC	CASNELEGAKNIQYF
TRBV10-1	-	-	TRBJ2-2	TGCGCCAGCAGCGAAACTACGTACACCGGGGAGCTGTTTTTT	CASSETTYTGELFF
TRBV25-1	-	-	TRBJ2-2	TGTGCCAGCAGTACAGGGAGGTTTACCGGGGAGCTGTTTTTT	CASSTGRFTGELFF